The 8 T cell receptor beta chains below all came from one sample that was sequenced in a study of spatial heterogeneity in lung cancer. TCRdb fed the 5' RACE reads into MiXCR, producing one record per CDR3 protein. The repertoire holds around 110,000 distinct CDR3 sequences, 10% to 15% seen once, with approximately 16% in the top ten. As for time point: blood at routine non-recurrence follow-up after resection. Whole RNA, which was extracted from tumor, nontumor lung tissue or frozen PBMC, was sequenced without any cell sorting. The sample consisted of PBMCs, taken at follow-up. Receptors originate from a male donor with early-stage non-small cell lung cancer.

CDR3 amino acids: CSARSMGPNTEAFF. In DNA, the CDR3 is TGCAGTGCTAGGTCTATGGGACCGAACACTGAAGCTTTCTTT. The chain links TRBV20-1 to TRBJ1-1; D might be TRBD1 (5 bases). V lost 3 bases to trimming and J lost 1 base, with 12 bases between them. Germline assignment: CDR1 DFQATT and CDR2 SNEGSKA (reference sequence). The CDR3 loop spans 14 amino acids.

The genes are TRBV20-1 and TRBJ2-1, with D uncertain. Germline V gene sequence: CDR1 DFQATT, CDR2 SNEGSKA (reference sequence). V was shortened by 5 bases and J by 0 bases, with 8 bases between the two germline ends. CDR3 length equals 13 residues. CDR3 bases: TGCAGTGCTCATGGGCCCTCCTACAATGAGCAGTTCTTC. This encodes CSAHGPSYNEQFF.

This clonotype was counted only a few times. The V call is TRBV7-2, the J call TRBJ2-4; TRBD1 matches 7 bases. The CDR3 runs to 16 residues. Germline lookup yields CDR1 SGHTA and CDR2 FQGNSA. V lost 2 bases to trimming and J lost 0 bases; unmatched junction nucleotides: 4. The CDR3 nucleotides read TGTGCCAGCAGCTTACAGGGGGTGATAGCCAAAAACATTCAGTACTTC. This codes for CASSLQGVIAKNIQYF.

This clonotype turned up a few times. The chain recombines TRBV6-2 or TRBV6-3 with TRBJ1-5; 7 bases are a match to TRBD1. After removal of 6 bases from V and 0 bases from J, the junction contained 5 bases not matched to a gene. CDR3 length equals 15 residues. Germline values: CDR1 MNHEY, CDR2 SVGEGT. The CDR3 nucleotides read TGTGCCAGCAGCCCGGGACAGCGTAGCAATCAGCCCCAGCATTTT. Protein product: CASSPGQRSNQPQHF.

The V gene is TRBV7-6, the J gene TRBJ2-3; the D gene could be TRBD1 or TRBD2 (6 bases each). The CDR3 loop spans 14 amino acids. Trimming pared 7 bases from V and 0 bases from J, leaving 11 bases between. Germline values: CDR1 SGHVS, CDR2 FNYEAQ. The CDR3 here is CASMEGGSTDTQYF. CDR3 in DNA: TGTGCCAGCATGGAGGGGGGTAGCACAGATACGCAGTATTTT.

This clonotype was seen at least ten times. This chain links TRBV7-2 with TRBJ2-2; D remains ambiguous. V lost 7 bases and J lost 1, with 13 bases in between. The germline V gene has CDR1 SGHTA and CDR2 FQGNSA. The CDR3 consists of 15 residues. The CDR3 sequence: CASNLGSLNTGELFF. The CDR3 nucleotides are TGTGCCAGCAACCTAGGGTCCCTGAACACCGGGGAGCTGTTTTTT.

This clonotype has only a few counts. The chain is built from TRBV5-1 and TRBJ2-7, with 9 nucleotides matching TRBD1. Germline V CDR1 and CDR2: SGHRS, YFSETQ. The CDR3 extends over 15 amino acids. V was clipped by 4 bases and J by 2 bases; unmatched bases: 7. The CDR3 region has the DNA TGCGCCAGCAGCCTGAGCGGACAGGGGCCCTACGAGCAGTACTTC. As protein: CASSLSGQGPYEQYF.

This clonotype was seen only a few times. The CDR3 loop is CASSRSVANYGYTF. CDR3 nucleotide sequence: TGTGCCAGCAGCCGATCCGTGGCTAACTATGGCTACACCTTC. This chain connects TRBV5-6 to TRBJ1-2; D unclear. This CDR3 spans 14 amino acids. Germline lookup yields CDR1 SGHDT and CDR2 YYEEEE. V lost 4 bases and J lost 0, with 10 bases in between.